This T cell receptor beta chain stems from a study of STAT5B mutations in CD4+ large granular lymphocyte leukemia. This CDR3 has 15 amino acids. Germline CDR1 reads SGHDN; CDR2 reads FVKESK. V was clipped by 4 bases and J by 3 bases, with 12 bases between them. The study, taken as a whole, reports: 8/27 top patient clones versus 2/35 control clones were TRBV06-family. Less than 30% of private leukemic clonotypes occurred rarely in other patients' non-leukemic repertoires.

The survey-level immunoSEQ assay was used. TCRdb's copy holds only in-frame clones and misses some; the assay was immunoSEQ multiplex PCR. The sample carries some 34,000 clones, 60% to 80% recorded once. As for this clone: Its antigen is still unknown.

This receptor was taken from a human donor in good health. Sequenced: CD4+ T cells from blood buffy coats. The V and J genes are TRBV14 and TRBJ2-2; D call uncertain. As DNA, the CDR3 is TGTGCCAGCAGCCCTACACGCCGGTACACCGGGGAGCTGTTTTTT. It yields the protein CASSPTRRYTGELFF.